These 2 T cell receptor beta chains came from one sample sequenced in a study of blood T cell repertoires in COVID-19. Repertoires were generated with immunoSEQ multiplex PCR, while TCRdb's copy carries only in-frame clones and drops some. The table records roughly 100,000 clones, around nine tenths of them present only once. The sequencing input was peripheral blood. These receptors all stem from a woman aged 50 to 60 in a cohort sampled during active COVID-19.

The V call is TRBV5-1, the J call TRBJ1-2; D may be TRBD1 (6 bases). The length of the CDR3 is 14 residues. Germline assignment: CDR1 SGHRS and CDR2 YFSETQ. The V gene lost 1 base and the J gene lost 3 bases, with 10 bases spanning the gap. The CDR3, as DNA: TGCGCCAGCAGCTTGTTGCCAGGGGACTATGGCTACACCTTC. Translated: CASSLLPGDYGYTF.

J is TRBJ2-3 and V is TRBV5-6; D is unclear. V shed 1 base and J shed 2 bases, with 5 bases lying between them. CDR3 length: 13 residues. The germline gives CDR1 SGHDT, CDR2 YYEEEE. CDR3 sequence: CASSLTATDTQYF. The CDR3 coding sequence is TGTGCCAGCAGCTTGACAGCCACAGATACGCAGTATTTT.